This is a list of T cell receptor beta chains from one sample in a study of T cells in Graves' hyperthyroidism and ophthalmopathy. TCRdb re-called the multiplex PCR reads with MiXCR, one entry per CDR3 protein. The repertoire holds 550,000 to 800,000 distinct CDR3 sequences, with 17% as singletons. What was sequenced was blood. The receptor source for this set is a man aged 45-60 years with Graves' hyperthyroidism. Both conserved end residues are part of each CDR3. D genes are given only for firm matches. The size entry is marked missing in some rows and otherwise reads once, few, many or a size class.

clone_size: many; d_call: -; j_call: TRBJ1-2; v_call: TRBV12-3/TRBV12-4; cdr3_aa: CASSLFRVLNYGYTF; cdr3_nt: TGTGCCAGCAGTTTATTCCGGGTCTTAAACTATGGCTACACCTTC
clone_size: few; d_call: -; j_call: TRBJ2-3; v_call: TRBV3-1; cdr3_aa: CASSPLNEKGTDTQYF; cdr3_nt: TGTGCCAGCAGCCCTCTGAATGAGAAAGGCACAGATACGCAGTATTTT
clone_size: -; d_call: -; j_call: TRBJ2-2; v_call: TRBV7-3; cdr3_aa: CASSLMAVRSTGELFF; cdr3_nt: TGTGCCAGCAGCTTAATGGCTGTGAGGAGCACCGGGGAGCTGTTTTTT
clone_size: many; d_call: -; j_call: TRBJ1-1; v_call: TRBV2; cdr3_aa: CASQAPWNTEAFF; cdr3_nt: TGTGCCAGTCAAGCCCCCTGGAACACTGAAGCTTTCTTT
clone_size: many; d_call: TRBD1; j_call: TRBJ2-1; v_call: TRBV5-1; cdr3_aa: CASSLEAGGKVDEQFF; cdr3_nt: TGCGCCAGCAGCTTGGAGGCAGGGGGTAAGGTCGATGAGCAGTTCTTC
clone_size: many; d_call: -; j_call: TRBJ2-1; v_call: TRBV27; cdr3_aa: CASSPGRGPSYNEQFF; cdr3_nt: TGTGCCAGCAGTCCCGGGAGGGGGCCTTCCTACAATGAGCAGTTCTTC
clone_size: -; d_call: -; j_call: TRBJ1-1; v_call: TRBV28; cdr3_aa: CAGGGVGTEAFF; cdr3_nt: TGTGCCGGGGGGGGGGTAGGCACTGAAGCTTTCTTT
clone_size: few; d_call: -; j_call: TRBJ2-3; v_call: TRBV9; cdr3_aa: CASSVEGYPGGTDTQYF; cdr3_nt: TGTGCCAGCAGCGTAGAGGGCTACCCCGGGGGAACAGATACGCAGTATTTT
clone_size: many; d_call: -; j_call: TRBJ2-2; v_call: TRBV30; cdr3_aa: CAWMANRDTGELFF; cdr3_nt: TGTGCCTGGATGGCGAACAGGGATACCGGGGAGCTGTTTTTT
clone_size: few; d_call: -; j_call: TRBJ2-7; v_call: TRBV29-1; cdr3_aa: CSVGKGYEQYF; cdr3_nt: TGCAGCGTTGGAAAGGGGTACGAGCAGTACTTC
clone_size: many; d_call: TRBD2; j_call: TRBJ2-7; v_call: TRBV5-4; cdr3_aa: CASSTETGLAGYEQYF; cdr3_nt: TGTGCCAGCAGTACCGAGACGGGACTAGCGGGGTACGAGCAGTACTTC
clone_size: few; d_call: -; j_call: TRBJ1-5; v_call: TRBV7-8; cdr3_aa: CASSLAGAQPQHF; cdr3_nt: TGTGCCAGCAGCCTTGCGGGAGCTCAGCCCCAGCATTTT
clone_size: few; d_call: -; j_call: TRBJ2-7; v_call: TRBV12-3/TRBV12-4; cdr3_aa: CASRRDTAYEQYF; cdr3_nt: TGTGCCAGCAGACGAGACACCGCCTACGAGCAGTACTTC
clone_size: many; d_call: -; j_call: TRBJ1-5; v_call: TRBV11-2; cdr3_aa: CASSLDTWGPQHF; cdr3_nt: TGTGCCAGCAGCTTAGATACTTGGGGGCCCCAGCATTTT
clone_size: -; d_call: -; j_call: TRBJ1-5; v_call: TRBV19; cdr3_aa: CASSRPGTSNQPQHF; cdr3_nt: TGTGCCAGTAGTAGACCGGGGACCTCTAATCAGCCCCAGCATTTT
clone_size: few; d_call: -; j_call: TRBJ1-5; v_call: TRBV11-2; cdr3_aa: CASSLFHSSNQPQHF; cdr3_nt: TGTGCCAGCAGCCTGTTCCATTCTAGCAATCAGCCCCAGCATTTT
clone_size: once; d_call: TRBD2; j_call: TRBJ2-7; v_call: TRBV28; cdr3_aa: CASSLRRTSGRDGEQYF; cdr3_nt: TGTGCCAGCAGTTTACGCAGGACTAGCGGGAGAGACGGCGAGCAGTACTTC
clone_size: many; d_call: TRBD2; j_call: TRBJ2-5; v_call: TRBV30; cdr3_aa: CAWKGLAGVETQYF; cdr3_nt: TGTGCCTGGAAGGGACTAGCGGGAGTTGAGACCCAGTACTTC
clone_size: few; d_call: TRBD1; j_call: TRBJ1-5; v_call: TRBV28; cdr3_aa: CASRTRPGQGSQSQHF; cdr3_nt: TGTGCCAGCAGGACGAGGCCGGGACAGGGTTCTCAGTCCCAGCATTTT